Following are 2 T cell receptor beta chains from one sample sequenced in a study of T cell repertoires in cytomegalovirus infection. TCRdb reprocessed the reads via MiXCR and lists one record per CDR3 protein. Here the sample spans roughly 230,000 distinct CDR3 sequences, approximately 13% being singletons. Material: PBMCs. All receptors come from a human donor in good health (CMV status not recorded). Some clones in this sample may be carry-over from other donors' samples.

This chain links TRBV30 with TRBJ1-5; D is perhaps TRBD1 (6 bases). CDR1 and CDR2 from the germline V gene are GTSNPN and SVGIG (reference sequence). V lost 2 bases, J lost 6 bases, and 20 bases lay in between. The CDR3 extends over 16 amino acids. CDR3 loop: CAWSSGGGAHSQPQHF. The CDR3 DNA reads TGTGCCTGGAGTTCCGGGGGGGGGGCGCACTCTCAGCCCCAGCATTTT.

A word on this clonotype: Just one base apart from a much larger clone, this may be a read error. The V and J genes are TRBV20-1 and TRBJ1-1, with TRBD1 as a possible D gene (5 bases). Germline V gene lookup returns CDR1 DFQATT and CDR2 SNEGSKA (reference sequence). V dropped 6 bases and J dropped 12 bases, with 17 bases sitting between them. The CDR3 length is 11 residues. The CDR3 coding sequence is TGCAGTGCCCCGCTTGGGGGTATACCTTTCTTT. Translated, it gives CSAPLGGIPFF.